The rows below give T cell receptor beta chains drawn from one sample of a study of T cell responses to AZD1222 COVID-19 vaccine. The method was immunoSEQ multiplex PCR; TCRdb's version includes in-frame clones alone and lacks a portion of them. The table includes roughly 45,000 clones, over 70% detected once. The source was peripheral blood, collected 28 days after the second AZD1222 dose. These receptors were taken from an adult who received the AZD1222 COVID-19 vaccine. The CDR3 runs from the conserved cysteine through the conserved F or W. Fields, in order: J gene, D gene, V gene, clone size, CDR3 protein, CDR3 DNA. D genes are given only for firm matches. Not every row has a clone size; where given, it reads once, few, many or a size class.

>TRBJ2-4|TRBD2|TRBV28|NA
CASSVGGGAKNIQYF
TGTGCCAGCAGCGTAGGCGGGGGGGCCAAAAACATTCAGTACTTC
>TRBJ1-6|NA|TRBV15|NA
CATSPGVSPLHF
TGTGCCACCAGCCCAGGGGTTTCACCCCTCCACTTT
>TRBJ2-1|NA|TRBV5-1|NA
CASSFGGSSYNEQFF
TGCGCCAGCAGCTTTGGCGGGTCCTCCTACAATGAGCAGTTCTTC
>TRBJ2-2|NA|TRBV7-2|NA
CASSQRGSRGKLFF
TGTGCCAGCAGCCAAAGGGGATCGCGAGGGAAGCTGTTTTTT
>TRBJ1-5|NA|TRBV28|NA
CASSGQSGREPQHF
TGTGCCAGCAGTGGACAGTCCGGGAGAGAGCCCCAGCATTTT
>TRBJ1-5|NA|TRBV24-1|NA
CATSDSGNQPQHF
TGTGCCACCAGTGATTCCGGCAATCAGCCCCAGCATTTT
>TRBJ1-5|NA|TRBV15|NA
CATSRWGDNQPQHF
TGTGCCACCAGCAGATGGGGGGATAATCAGCCCCAGCATTTT
>TRBJ2-2|TRBD1|TRBV5-1|NA
CASSLETGLAGELFF
TGCGCCAGCAGCTTGGAGACAGGGCTGGCCGGGGAGCTGTTTTTT
>TRBJ1-4|NA|TRBV7-2|NA
CASSQDGTTNEKLFF
TGTGCCAGCAGCCAAGACGGCACAACTAATGAAAAACTGTTTTTT
>TRBJ1-1|TRBD1|TRBV29-1|NA
CSVANRGDTEAFF
TGCAGCGTGGCCAACAGGGGAGATACTGAAGCTTTCTTT
>TRBJ1-2|TRBD1|TRBV7-8|NA
CASTKDRGRNYGYTF
TGTGCCAGCACCAAGGACAGGGGCCGTAACTATGGCTACACCTTC
>TRBJ2-2|NA|TRBV5-1|NA
CASSLFALTGELFF
TGCGCCAGCAGCTTGTTCGCGCTCACCGGGGAGCTGTTTTTT
>TRBJ2-3|NA|TRBV4-2|NA
CASSQEVGGNTDTQYF
TGTGCCAGCAGCCAAGAGGTGGGGGGTAACACAGATACGCAGTATTTT
>TRBJ2-2|NA|TRBV5-1|NA
CASSLDTRTAGELFF
TGCGCCAGCAGCTTGGACACCCGAACGGCCGGGGAGCTGTTTTTT
>TRBJ2-1|NA|TRBV3-1/TRBV3-2|NA
CASSQDQLAFNEQFF
TGTGCCAGCAGCCAAGATCAACTAGCCTTCAATGAGCAGTTCTTC
>TRBJ2-7|TRBD2|TRBV3-1/TRBV3-2|NA
CASSPIAGVIYEQYF
TGTGCCAGCAGCCCTATAGCGGGGGTAATCTACGAGCAGTACTTC
>TRBJ2-7|NA|TRBV4-1|NA
CASSQGDTRLTYEQYF
TGCGCCAGCAGCCAAGGGGACACCCGACTTACTTACGAGCAGTACTTC
>TRBJ2-3|NA|TRBV6-1|NA
CASSGVFGLSSADTQYF
TGTGCCAGCAGTGGAGTGTTCGGACTTTCAAGCGCAGATACGCAGTATTTT
>TRBJ2-7|NA|TRBV19|NA
CASSIDRAGRDEQYF
TGTGCCAGTAGTATCGACCGGGCAGGACGGGACGAGCAGTACTTC
>TRBJ1-1|NA|TRBV28|few
CASSRPIAGTEAFF
TGTGCCAGCAGCCGCCCCATTGCGGGAACTGAAGCTTTCTTT
>TRBJ2-1|NA|TRBV7-8|NA
CASSLGQAGYEQFF
TGTGCCAGCAGCTTAGGACAGGCTGGGTATGAGCAGTTCTTC
>TRBJ2-1|TRBD2|TRBV7-6|NA
CASSPTWTSGGANEQFF
TGTGCCAGCAGCCCAACTTGGACTAGCGGGGGGGCCAATGAGCAGTTCTTC
>TRBJ2-3|NA|TRBV5-6|NA
CASSSGRTDTQYF
TGTGCCAGCAGTAGCGGACGCACAGATACGCAGTATTTT
>TRBJ2-7|NA|TRBV18|once
CASSPPGGGSYEQYF
TGTGCCAGCTCACCACCAGGGGGGGGATCCTACGAGCAGTACTTC
>TRBJ1-4|NA|TRBV10-3|NA
CAISDPSGANEKLFF
TGTGCCATCAGTGACCCCTCGGGGGCGAATGAAAAACTGTTTTTT
>TRBJ2-7|NA|TRBV11-2|NA
CASSANREQYF
TGTGCCAGCAGCGCCAACAGGGAGCAGTACTTC
>TRBJ2-1|NA|TRBV2|NA
CASSGEGLGEQFF
TGTGCCTCCTCAGGTGAGGGTTTAGGCGAGCAGTTCTTC
>TRBJ2-2|NA|TRBV3-1/TRBV3-2|NA
CASSQDNRDTGELFF
TGTGCCAGCAGCCAAGATAACAGAGACACCGGGGAGCTGTTTTTT
>TRBJ2-1|NA|TRBV19|NA
CASSDAGWDEQFF
TGTGCCAGTAGTGACGCGGGGTGGGATGAGCAGTTCTTC
>TRBJ2-7|NA|TRBV19|NA
CASSNGGHEQYF
TGTGCCAGTAGTAACGGGGGCCACGAGCAGTACTTC
>TRBJ2-5|NA|TRBV4-1|NA
CASSPSSVLIQETQYF
TGCGCCAGCAGCCCATCCAGTGTATTGATCCAAGAGACCCAGTACTTC